This entry lists 29 T cell receptor beta chains sequenced from one sample in a study of early T cells in non-severe SARS-CoV-2 infection (dated by TCRdb to about 2021). Library creation used 5' RACE. The data were produced on a NextSeq 500. TCRdb trimmed the raw reads at Q25, called clones with MiXCR and kept productive beta chains. Each CDR3 protein appears once, grouped with its most common genes and DNA. The sample table contains 65,000 to 95,000 distinct CDR3 sequences; only one count was recorded for 9% to 15% of them. Around 16% of the sample goes to the ten largest clones. The sequencing here drew on whole blood, taken at baseline. The receptors were sampled from an adult who was a healthcare worker with PCR-confirmed SARS-CoV-2 infection or an uninfected control (not recorded which). The donor label of this sample is uncertain.

This clonotype was found a few times. The J gene is TRBJ1-1, the V gene TRBV4-2, with a tentative D call TRBD1 (5 bases). Germline loops: CDR1 LGHNA, CDR2 YNFKEQ. This CDR3 has 15 residues. Trimming took off 2 bases at V and 1 base at J, with 11 bases between the two ends. CDR3 sequence (DNA): TGTGCCAGCAGCCAAAGGTTGCAGGGGAACACTGAAGCTTTCTTT. Translating gives CASSQRLQGNTEAFF.

V gene TRBV18 combines with J gene TRBJ2-1, with D possibly TRBD1 on 5 matching bases. This CDR3 is 13 amino acids long. Trimming took off 6 bases at V and 7 bases at J, with 13 bases between the two ends. Germline lookup yields CDR1 KGHSH and CDR2 LQKENI. Here the CDR3 DNA reads TGTGCCAGCTCGCAAGCTGACAGAAATGAGCAGTTCTTC. Translating it yields CASSQADRNEQFF.

This clonotype was recorded a few times. The V gene is TRBV6-5, the J gene TRBJ2-7; D assignment may be TRBD1 or TRBD2 (5 bases each). Trimming pared 0 bases from V and 2 bases from J, leaving 11 bases between. Germline loops: CDR1 MNHEY, CDR2 SVGAGI. This CDR3 spans 15 amino acids. The CDR3 DNA reads as TGTGCCAGCAGTTACTCTGGGACCGTCGCCTACGAGCAGTACTTC. This sequence encodes CASSYSGTVAYEQYF.

The V gene is TRBV6-2 or TRBV6-3, the J gene TRBJ1-2; D gene unclear. The CDR3 extends over 15 amino acids. Deletions cut 0 bases from V and 4 bases from J, with 12 bases between. Germline-derived CDR1 and CDR2 are MNHEY and SVGEGT. The CDR3 bases are TGTGCCAGCAGTTACTCGTCCGGCCACCTCTATGGCTACACCTTC. This gives the protein CASSYSSGHLYGYTF.

The chain carries TRBV7-2 and TRBJ2-1; TRBD2 aligns across 10 bases. The junction had 7 bases not matched to a gene; V was cut back by 7 bases and J by 4 bases. The CDR3 loop spans 15 amino acids. Per the germline V gene, CDR1 is SGHTA and CDR2 is FQGNSA. CDR3 nucleotide sequence: TGTGCCAGCATCCAGCGGGGGGGTCGTTACAATGAGCAGTTCTTC. Translating it yields CASIQRGGRYNEQFF. Based on the CDR3 plus reference TRBV7-2 and TRBJ2-1, the full variable domain is GAGVSQSPSNKVTEKGKDVELRCDPISGHTALYWYRQSLGQGLEFLIYFQGNSAPDKSGLPSDRFSAERTGGSVSTLTIQRTQQEDSAVYLCASIQRGGRYNEQFFGPGTRLTVL.

This clonotype was found many times. The chain uses TRBV7-9 and TRBJ2-2; TRBD1 is a possible D gene (5 bases). The CDR3 is made up of 15 amino acids. CDR1 and CDR2 from the germline V gene are SEHNR and FQNEAQ (reference sequence). Trimming left V 4 bases short and J 1 base short, with 10 bases between. The CDR3 DNA follows: TGTGCCAGCAGCTCCAACCAGGGGAACACCGGGGAGCTGTTTTTT. It codes for CASSSNQGNTGELFF.

This clonotype was picked up a small number of times. The rearrangement uses TRBV7-2 and TRBJ2-3; possibly TRBD1 or TRBD2 for D (5 bases each). The CDR3 runs to 17 residues. CDR1 is SGHTA, CDR2 FQGNSA, per germline. The V end lost 2 bases, the J end lost 0 bases, and 15 bases lay between the germline ends. In DNA, the CDR3 is TGTGCCAGCAGCTTAAGATCGGGACCGACTAGCACAGATACGCAGTATTTT. Encoded protein: CASSLRSGPTSTDTQYF.

This clonotype was observed at least ten times. V is TRBV2 and J is TRBJ2-1; TRBD2 matches 8 bases. This CDR3 has 13 residues. Germline CDR1 reads SNHLY; CDR2 reads FYNNEI. Unmatched junction bases numbered 3, after V lost 5 bases and J lost 6 bases. The CDR3 region is CASSSREGNEQFF. CDR3 nucleotide sequence: TGTGCCAGCAGTTCCCGGGAGGGCAATGAGCAGTTCTTC. Based on the CDR3 plus reference TRBV2 and TRBJ2-1, the full variable domain is EPEVTQTPSHQVTQMGQEVILRCVPISNHLYFYWYRQILGQKVEFLVSFYNNEISEKSEIFDDQFSVERPDGSNFTLKIRSTKLEDSAMYFCASSSREGNEQFFGPGTRLTVL.

This chain uses TRBV20-1 with TRBJ2-5, with 8 bases that match TRBD2. CDR3 length equals 13 residues. J lost 4 bases, V lost 5 bases, and 6 bases had no gene match. The germline gives CDR1 DFQATT, CDR2 SNEGSKA (reference sequence). CDR3 nucleotides: TGCAGTGCTTTCGGGGGGGCCGGAGAGACCCAGTACTTC. This encodes CSAFGGAGETQYF.

The chain links TRBV10-2 to TRBJ1-1, with a weak D call TRBD1 (5 bases). The CDR3 runs to 15 residues. The V end lost 1 base, the J end lost 2 bases, and 11 bases lay between the germline ends. Looked up from germline, CDR1 is WSHSY and CDR2 is SAAADI. This CDR3 reads CASSEWGRGNTEAFF. CDR3 sequence (DNA): TGCGCCAGCAGTGAGTGGGGACGAGGAAACACTGAAGCTTTCTTT.

V usage is TRBV7-9 and J usage is TRBJ2-7; 11 nucleotides match TRBD1. There are 15 residues in the CDR3. Germline-derived CDR1 and CDR2 are SEHNR and FQNEAQ (reference sequence). J was trimmed by 4 bases and V by 3 bases; bases with no gene match: 5. CDR3 coding DNA: TGTGCCAGCAGCTTCGCCGGGACAGGGGGGTACGAGCAGTACTTC. It yields the protein CASSFAGTGGYEQYF.

This clonotype has a count of ten or more. This chain uses TRBV4-1 with TRBJ2-2; D is undetermined. The germline CDR1 and CDR2 sequences are MGHRA and YSYEKL. The V gene lost 0 bases and the J gene lost 5 bases, with 13 bases spanning the gap. CDR3 size: 16 residues. CDR3 sequence reads: CASSQENRQITGELFF. The CDR3 DNA reads TGCGCCAGCAGCCAAGAAAATCGGCAGATTACCGGGGAGCTGTTTTTT.

V usage is TRBV5-4 and J usage is TRBJ2-5, with TRBD1 as a possible D gene (5 bases). CDR3 length: 15 residues. CDR1 SGHNT and CDR2 YYREEE come from the germline V gene (reference sequence). V lost 2 bases to trimming and J lost 1 base, with 12 bases between them. For the CDR3, the DNA is TGTGCCAGCAGCTTCAACCGACAGCTCCAAGAGACCCAGTACTTC. Its protein is CASSFNRQLQETQYF. The variable domain in full, with the rest retrieved from reference TRBV5-4 and TRBJ2-5, is ETGVTQSPTHLIKTRGQQVTLRCSSQSGHNTVSWYQQALGQGPQFIFQYYREEENGRGNFPPRFSGLQFPNYSSELNVNALELDDSALYLCASSFNRQLQETQYFGPGTRLLVL.

This clonotype was seen at least ten times. The chain carries TRBV2 and TRBJ1-5; 10 bases are shared with TRBD1. V gave up 6 bases and J gave up 3 bases; unmatched junction bases: 5. Germline lookup yields CDR1 SNHLY and CDR2 FYNNEI. The CDR3 is 15 residues long. CDR3 region: CASRTGQGVNQPQHF. The CDR3 nucleotides read TGTGCCAGCAGGACAGGACAGGGGGTCAATCAGCCCCAGCATTTT.

This rearrangement joins TRBV6-5 to TRBJ2-7; TRBD2 agrees at 7 bases. J gave up 7 bases and V 6 bases, and 15 bases lay outside the gene matches. Germline V lookup: CDR1 MNHEY, CDR2 SVGAGI. The CDR3 totals 15 residues. CDR3 nucleotides: TGTGCCAGCAGGCCACCTAGCGGCCCAACGGGGGAGCAGTACTTC. Amino acids: CASRPPSGPTGEQYF.

This clonotype occurred many times. V and J are TRBV7-2 and TRBJ2-7, with 11 bases lining up with TRBD2. V lost 3 bases, J lost 3 bases, and 4 bases stayed unmatched. Germline V gene sequence: CDR1 SGHTA, CDR2 FQGNSA. The CDR3 has 15 residues. The CDR3 bases are TGTGCCAGCAGCTTCGGGACTAGCGGTATCTACGAGCAGTACTTC. Translated, it gives CASSFGTSGIYEQYF.

At least ten counts were recorded for this clonotype. The chain recombines TRBV7-2 with TRBJ1-1; D ambiguous. The ends were cut back, 1 base at V and 1 base at J, with 7 bases in the middle. Germline CDR1 SGHTA, CDR2 FQGNSA. The CDR3 length is 14 residues. In nucleotides, the CDR3 is TGTGCCAGCAGCTTAGGGCAACAGAACACTGAAGCTTTCTTT. It specifies CASSLGQQNTEAFF.

The V gene is TRBV4-3, the J gene TRBJ2-3; D not resolved. Germline-derived CDR1 and CDR2 are LGHNA and YSLEER. This CDR3 region has 14 residues. V was shortened by 2 bases and J by 4 bases, with 10 bases between the two germline ends. CDR3 sequence (DNA): TGCGCCAGCAGCCAACGTCAATCCCCAGATACGCAGTATTTT. Protein product: CASSQRQSPDTQYF.

This clonotype was recorded many times. This chain links TRBV12-3 or TRBV12-4 with TRBJ2-1; 7 bases line up with TRBD2. The CDR3 runs 15 residues. V shed 7 bases and J 3 bases; nucleotides not matched to a gene: 9. CDR3 amino acids: CASNFGAGVYNEQFF. As DNA, the CDR3 is TGTGCCAGCAATTTTGGGGCGGGAGTCTACAATGAGCAGTTCTTC.

The V gene is TRBV2, the J gene TRBJ2-1; 10 nucleotides line up with TRBD2. The length of the CDR3 is 16 residues. CDR1 and CDR2 from the germline V gene are SNHLY and FYNNEI. Trimming at V came to 4 bases and at J to 2 bases, leaving 5 bases not matched to a gene. CDR3: CASSVSTSGAYNEQFF. The DNA of the CDR3 is TGTGCCAGCAGTGTCAGCACTAGCGGGGCCTACAATGAGCAGTTCTTC.

This clonotype was seen ten or more times. This CDR3 is CAISVQGQSTEAFF. Written as DNA, the CDR3 is TGTGCCATCAGTGTGCAGGGGCAGAGCACTGAAGCTTTCTTT. The chain employs TRBV10-3 and TRBJ1-1, with D possibly TRBD1 on 6 matching bases. There are 14 residues in the CDR3. From germline, CDR1 is ENHRY and CDR2 SYGVKD. V was cut by 4 bases and J by 4 bases, with 13 bases left in between.

This clonotype showed up just a few times. V and J are TRBV7-9 and TRBJ2-1; D is possibly TRBD2 (5 bases). The length of the CDR3 is 17 residues. V dropped 5 bases and J dropped 5 bases, with 22 bases sitting between them. Per the germline V gene, CDR1 is SEHNR and CDR2 is FQNEAQ (reference sequence). The CDR3 region has the DNA TGTGCCAGCAGCCGACCATGGCTCAGGACTGCCGACAATGAGCAGTTCTTC. Protein sequence: CASSRPWLRTADNEQFF.

In its sample, this clonotype was seen many times. This chain links TRBV12-3 or TRBV12-4 with TRBJ2-1; 7 bases match TRBD2. V shed 3 bases, J shed 10 bases, and the junction held 9 bases outside the gene matches. The CDR3 extends over 14 amino acids. The DNA for the CDR3 is TGTGCCAGCAGTTTGGCGGGAGCCGGATCGGAGCAGTTCTTC. Its protein is CASSLAGAGSEQFF.

The chain combines TRBV25-1 with TRBJ2-5; D remains ambiguous. The CDR3 covers 15 residues. CDR1 is MGHDK and CDR2 is SYGVNS in the germline V gene. V was cut by 5 bases and J by 1 base, with 14 bases left in between. This chain's CDR3 is CASSPHLLTQETQYF. Written as DNA, the CDR3 is TGTGCCAGCAGTCCCCACCTTCTAACCCAAGAGACCCAGTACTTC.

This clonotype has more than one count but fewer than ten. V gene TRBV11-2 combines with J gene TRBJ2-7; a possible D gene is TRBD1 (5 bases). The V end was cut by 7 bases, the J end by 0 bases, with 13 bases between. CDR3 length: 14 residues. Germline V gene lookup returns CDR1 SGHAT and CDR2 FQNNGV. CDR3 residues: CASTWAGNSYEQYF. In nucleotides, the CDR3 is TGTGCCAGCACTTGGGCAGGGAACTCCTACGAGCAGTACTTC.

This clonotype showed up just a few times. Here the CDR3 DNA reads TGCGCCAGCAGTGAGTCCCGACAGAGCTACGCTTTCTTT. Translated, it gives CASSESRQSYAFF. The chain recombines TRBV10-1 with TRBJ1-1, with D possibly being TRBD1 (5 bases). The V gene lost 0 bases and the J gene lost 11 bases, with 13 bases spanning the gap. Germline CDR1 WNHNN, CDR2 SYGVQD (reference sequence). The CDR3 consists of 13 residues.

This clonotype has a count of ten or more. CDR3 in DNA: TGTGCCAGCTCACCACCGAACAGTTTGTCAGCTTTCTTT. It codes for CASSPPNSLSAFF. This rearrangement joins TRBV18 to TRBJ1-1; D unresolved. The germline V gene encodes CDR1 KGHSH and CDR2 LQKENI. CDR3 length equals 13 residues. V was clipped by 0 bases and J by 10 bases, with 12 bases between them.

The chain joins TRBV7-2 to TRBJ1-5; D is undetermined. CDR3 length: 13 residues. V was clipped by 5 bases and J by 1 base, with 6 bases between them. CDR1 is SGHTA, CDR2 FQGNSA, per germline. The CDR3 DNA reads TGTGCCAGCAGCCCAGCGAGCAATCAGCCCCAGCATTTT. Translated: CASSPASNQPQHF.

This clonotype has just a few counts. The chain is built from TRBV7-9 and TRBJ1-1; unclear D gene. This CDR3 has 14 amino acids. The germline V gene encodes CDR1 SEHNR and CDR2 FQNEAQ (reference sequence). V shed 1 base and J shed 6 bases, with 12 bases lying between them. CDR3 sequence reads: CASSLVKGIAEAFF. CDR3 in DNA: TGTGCCAGCAGCTTAGTCAAAGGGATCGCTGAAGCTTTCTTT.